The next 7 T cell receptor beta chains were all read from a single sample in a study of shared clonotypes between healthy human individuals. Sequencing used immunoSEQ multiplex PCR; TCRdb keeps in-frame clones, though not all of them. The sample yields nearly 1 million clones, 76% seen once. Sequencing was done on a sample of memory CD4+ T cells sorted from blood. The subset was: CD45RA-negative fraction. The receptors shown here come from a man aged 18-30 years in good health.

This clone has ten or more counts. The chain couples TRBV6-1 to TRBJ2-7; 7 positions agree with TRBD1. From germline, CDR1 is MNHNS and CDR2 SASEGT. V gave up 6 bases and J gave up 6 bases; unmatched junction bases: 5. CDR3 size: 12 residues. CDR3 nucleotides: TGTGCCAGCAGAGAAACAGGGGCCGAGCAGTACTTC. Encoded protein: CASRETGAEQYF.

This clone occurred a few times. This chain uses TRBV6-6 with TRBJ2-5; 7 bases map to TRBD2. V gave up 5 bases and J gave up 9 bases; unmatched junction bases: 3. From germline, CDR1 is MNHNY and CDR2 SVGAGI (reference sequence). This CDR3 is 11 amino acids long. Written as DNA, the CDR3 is TGTGCCAGCAGTCCCGGACTAGCCCAGTACTTC. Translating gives CASSPGLAQYF.

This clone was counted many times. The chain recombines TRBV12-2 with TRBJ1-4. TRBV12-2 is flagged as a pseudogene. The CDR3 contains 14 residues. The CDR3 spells CASRLVTEEEKLFF. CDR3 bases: TGTGCAAGTCGCTTAGTTACCGAGGAGGAAAAACTGTTTTTT.

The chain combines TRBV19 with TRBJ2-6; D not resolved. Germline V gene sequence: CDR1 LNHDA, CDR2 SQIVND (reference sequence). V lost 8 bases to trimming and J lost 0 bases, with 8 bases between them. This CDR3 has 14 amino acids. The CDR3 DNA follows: TGTGCCAGTTCGATGGGCTCTGGGGCCAACGTCCTGACTTTC. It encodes CASSMGSGANVLTF.

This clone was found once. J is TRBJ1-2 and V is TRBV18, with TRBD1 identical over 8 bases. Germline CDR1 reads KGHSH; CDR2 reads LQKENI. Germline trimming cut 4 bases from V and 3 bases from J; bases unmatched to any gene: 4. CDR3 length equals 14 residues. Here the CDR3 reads CASSLEQGDYGYTF. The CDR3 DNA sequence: TGTGCCAGCTCACTAGAACAGGGGGACTATGGCTACACCTTC.

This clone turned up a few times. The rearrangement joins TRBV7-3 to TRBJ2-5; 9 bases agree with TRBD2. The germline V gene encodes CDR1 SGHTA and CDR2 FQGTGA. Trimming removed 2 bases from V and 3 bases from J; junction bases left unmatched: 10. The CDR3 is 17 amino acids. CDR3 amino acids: CASSLGRYSGGEETQYF. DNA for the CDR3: TGTGCCAGCAGCTTAGGGAGGTATAGCGGGGGAGAAGAGACCCAGTACTTC. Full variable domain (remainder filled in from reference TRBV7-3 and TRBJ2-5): GAGVSQTPSNKVTEKGKYVELRCDPISGHTALYWYRQSLGQGPEFLIYFQGTGAADDSGLPNDRFFAVRPEGSVSTLKIQRTERGDSAVYLCASSLGRYSGGEETQYFGPGTRLLVL.

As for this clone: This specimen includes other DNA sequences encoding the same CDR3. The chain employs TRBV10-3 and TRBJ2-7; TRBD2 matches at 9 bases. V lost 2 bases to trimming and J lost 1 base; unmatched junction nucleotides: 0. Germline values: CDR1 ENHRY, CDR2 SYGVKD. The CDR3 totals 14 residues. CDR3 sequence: CAISELAGSYEQYF. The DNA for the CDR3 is TGTGCCATCAGTGAGCTAGCGGGGTCCTACGAGCAGTACTTC.